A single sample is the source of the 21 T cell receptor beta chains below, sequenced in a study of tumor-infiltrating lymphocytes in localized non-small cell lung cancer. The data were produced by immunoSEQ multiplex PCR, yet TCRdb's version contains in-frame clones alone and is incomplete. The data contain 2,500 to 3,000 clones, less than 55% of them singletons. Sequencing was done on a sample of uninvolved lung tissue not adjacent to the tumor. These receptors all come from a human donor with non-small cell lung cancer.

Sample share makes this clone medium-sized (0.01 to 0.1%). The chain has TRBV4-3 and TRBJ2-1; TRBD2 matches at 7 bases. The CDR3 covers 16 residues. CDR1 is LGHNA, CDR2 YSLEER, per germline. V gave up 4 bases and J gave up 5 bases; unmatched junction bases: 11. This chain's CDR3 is CASSLARGGLDNEQFF. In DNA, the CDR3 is TGCGCCAGCAGCCTCGCTAGGGGAGGGCTCGACAATGAGCAGTTCTTC.

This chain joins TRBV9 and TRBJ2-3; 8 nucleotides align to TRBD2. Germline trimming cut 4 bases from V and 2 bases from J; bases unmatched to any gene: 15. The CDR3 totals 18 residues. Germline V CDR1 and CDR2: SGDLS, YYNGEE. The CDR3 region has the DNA TGTGCCAGCAGCCCTGCCAGCGGGAGTATGAGGTTCACAGATACGCAGTATTTT. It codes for CASSPASGSMRFTDTQYF. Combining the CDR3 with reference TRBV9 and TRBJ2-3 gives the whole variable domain DSGVTQTPKHLITATGQRVTLRCSPRSGDLSVYWYQQSLDQGLQFLIQYYNGEERAKGNILERFSAQQFPDLHSELNLSSLELGDSALYFCASSPASGSMRFTDTQYFGPGTRLTVL.

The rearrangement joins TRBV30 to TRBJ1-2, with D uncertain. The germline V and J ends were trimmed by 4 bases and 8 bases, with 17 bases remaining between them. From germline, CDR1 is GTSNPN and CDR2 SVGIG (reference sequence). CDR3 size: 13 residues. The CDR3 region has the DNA TGTGCCTGGATGGGAACCATTAAGGCGGGCTACACCTTC. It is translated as CAWMGTIKAGYTF.

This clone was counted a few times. The CDR3 sequence is CASTGADTQYF. In DNA, the CDR3 is TGTGCCAGCACAGGCGCAGATACGCAGTATTTT. The chain carries TRBV25-1 and TRBJ2-3; D not certain. The V and J ends lost 7 bases and 4 bases respectively, with 6 bases between them. Germline assignment: CDR1 MGHDK and CDR2 SYGVNS. This CDR3 has 11 residues.

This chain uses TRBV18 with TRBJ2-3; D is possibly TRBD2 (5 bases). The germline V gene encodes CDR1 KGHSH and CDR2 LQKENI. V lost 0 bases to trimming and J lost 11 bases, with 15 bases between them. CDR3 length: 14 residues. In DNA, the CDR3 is TGTGCCAGCTCACCACCTAAAGTTACCGCGGGGCAGTATTTT. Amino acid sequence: CASSPPKVTAGQYF.

The CDR3 DNA sequence: TGTGCCAGCAGTTGGGATAAACAGATCTCTGGAAACACCATATATTTT. Amino acid sequence: CASSWDKQISGNTIYF. The V gene is TRBV28, the J gene TRBJ1-3; no firm D call. The CDR3 covers 16 residues. The V end was cut by 4 bases, the J end by 0 bases, with 13 bases between. Germline CDR1 MDHEN, CDR2 SYDVKM.

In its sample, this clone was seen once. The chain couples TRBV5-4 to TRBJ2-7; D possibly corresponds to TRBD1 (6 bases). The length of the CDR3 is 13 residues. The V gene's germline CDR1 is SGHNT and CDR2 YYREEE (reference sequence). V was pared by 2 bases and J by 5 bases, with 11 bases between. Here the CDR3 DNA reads TGTGCCAGCAGCTTACAGGGCCCCAACGAGCAGTACTTC. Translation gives CASSLQGPNEQYF.

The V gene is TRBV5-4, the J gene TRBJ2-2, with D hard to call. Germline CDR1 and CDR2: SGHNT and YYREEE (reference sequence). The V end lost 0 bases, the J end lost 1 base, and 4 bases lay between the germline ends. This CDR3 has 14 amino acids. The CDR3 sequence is CASSLEVNTGELFF. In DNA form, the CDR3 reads TGTGCCAGCAGCTTGGAAGTGAACACCGGGGAGCTGTTTTTT.

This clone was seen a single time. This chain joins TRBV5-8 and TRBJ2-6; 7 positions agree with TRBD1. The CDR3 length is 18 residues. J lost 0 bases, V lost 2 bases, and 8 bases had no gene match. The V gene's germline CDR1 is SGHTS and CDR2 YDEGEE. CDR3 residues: CASSFRQGTGSGANVLTF. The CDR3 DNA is TGTGCCAGCAGCTTTCGACAGGGAACGGGCTCTGGGGCCAACGTCCTGACTTTC.

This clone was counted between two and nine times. CDR3 amino acids: CASSYSWGGPYEQYF. CDR3 nucleotide sequence: TGTGCCAGCAGTTACTCGTGGGGGGGGCCCTACGAGCAGTACTTC. V and J are TRBV6-5 and TRBJ2-7; TRBD2 might be the D (7 bases). V lost 0 bases to trimming and J lost 2 bases, with 11 bases between them. Germline values: CDR1 MNHEY, CDR2 SVGAGI. There are 15 residues in the CDR3.

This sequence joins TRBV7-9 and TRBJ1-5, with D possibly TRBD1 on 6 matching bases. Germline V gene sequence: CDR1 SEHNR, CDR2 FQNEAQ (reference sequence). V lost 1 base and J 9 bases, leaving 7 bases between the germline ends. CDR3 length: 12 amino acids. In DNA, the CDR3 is TGTGCCAGCAGCTTAGTAGGGGGGCCCCAGCATTTT. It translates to CASSLVGGPQHF. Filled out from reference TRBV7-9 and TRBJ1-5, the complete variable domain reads DTGVSQNPRHKITKRGQNVTFRCDPISEHNRLYWYRQTLGQGPEFLTYFQNEAQLEKSRLLSDRFSAERPKGSFSTLEIQRTEQGDSAMYLCASSLVGGPQHFGDGTRLSIL.

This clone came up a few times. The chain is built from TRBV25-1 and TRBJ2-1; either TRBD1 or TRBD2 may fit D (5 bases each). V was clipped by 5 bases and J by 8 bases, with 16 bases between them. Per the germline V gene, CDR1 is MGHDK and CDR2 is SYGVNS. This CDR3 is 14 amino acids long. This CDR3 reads CASSNQGDWDEQFF. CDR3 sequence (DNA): TGTGCCAGCAGTAACCAGGGAGATTGGGATGAGCAGTTCTTC.

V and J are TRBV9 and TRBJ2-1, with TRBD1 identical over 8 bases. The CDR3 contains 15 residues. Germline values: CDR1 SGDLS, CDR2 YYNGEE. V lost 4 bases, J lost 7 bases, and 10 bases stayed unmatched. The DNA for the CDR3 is TGTGCCAGCAGCTCCAGGGGGCGCGAGGAGAATGAGCAGTTCTTC. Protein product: CASSSRGREENEQFF.

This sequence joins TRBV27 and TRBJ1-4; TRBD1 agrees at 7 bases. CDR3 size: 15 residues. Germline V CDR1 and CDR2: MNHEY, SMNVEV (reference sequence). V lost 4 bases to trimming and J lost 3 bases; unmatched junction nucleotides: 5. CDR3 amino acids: CASSWTGRANEKLFF. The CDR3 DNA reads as TGTGCCAGCAGTTGGACAGGTCGGGCTAATGAAAAACTGTTTTTT.

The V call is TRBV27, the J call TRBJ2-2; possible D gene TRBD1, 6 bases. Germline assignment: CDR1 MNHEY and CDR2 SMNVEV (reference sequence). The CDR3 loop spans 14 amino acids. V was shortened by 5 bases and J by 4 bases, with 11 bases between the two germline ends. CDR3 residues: CASSAGGFTGELFF. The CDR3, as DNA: TGTGCCAGCAGTGCTGGGGGCTTCACCGGGGAGCTGTTTTTT.

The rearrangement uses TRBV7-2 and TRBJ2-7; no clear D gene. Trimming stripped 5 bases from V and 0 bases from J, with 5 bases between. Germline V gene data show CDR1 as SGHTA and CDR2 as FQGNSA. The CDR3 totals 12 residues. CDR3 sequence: CASSLSSYEQYF. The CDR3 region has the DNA TGTGCCAGCAGCCTGAGCTCCTACGAGCAGTACTTC.

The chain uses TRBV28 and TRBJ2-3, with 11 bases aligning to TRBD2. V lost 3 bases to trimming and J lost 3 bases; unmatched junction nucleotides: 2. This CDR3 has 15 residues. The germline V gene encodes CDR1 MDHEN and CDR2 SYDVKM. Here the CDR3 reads CASSLLAGGTDTQYF. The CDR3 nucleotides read TGTGCCAGCAGTTTGTTAGCGGGGGGGACAGATACGCAGTATTTT. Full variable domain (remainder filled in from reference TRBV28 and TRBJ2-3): DVKVTQSSRYLVKRTGEKVFLECVQDMDHENMFWYRQDPGLGLRLIYFSYDVKMKEKGDIPEGYSVSREKKERFSLILESASTNQTSMYLCASSLLAGGTDTQYFGPGTRLTVL.

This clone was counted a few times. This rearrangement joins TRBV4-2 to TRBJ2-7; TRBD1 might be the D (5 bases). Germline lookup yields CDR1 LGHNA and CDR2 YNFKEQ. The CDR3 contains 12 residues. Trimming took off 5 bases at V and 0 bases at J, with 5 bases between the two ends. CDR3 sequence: CASSDSSYEQYF. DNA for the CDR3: TGTGCCAGCAGCGACAGCTCCTACGAGCAGTACTTC.

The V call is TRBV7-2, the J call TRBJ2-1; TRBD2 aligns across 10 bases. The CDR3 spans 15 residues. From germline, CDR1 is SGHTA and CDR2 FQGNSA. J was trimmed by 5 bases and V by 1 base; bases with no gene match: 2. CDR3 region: CASSLGLAGNNEQFF. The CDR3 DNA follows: TGTGCCAGCAGCTTAGGACTAGCGGGCAACAATGAGCAGTTCTTC.

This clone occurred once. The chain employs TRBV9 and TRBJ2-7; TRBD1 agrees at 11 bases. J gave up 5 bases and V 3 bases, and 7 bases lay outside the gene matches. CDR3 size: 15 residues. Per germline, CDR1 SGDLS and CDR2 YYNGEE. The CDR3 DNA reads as TGTGCCAGCAGCGCTCGGGACAGGGGGGTAAACGAGCAGTACTTC. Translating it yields CASSARDRGVNEQYF. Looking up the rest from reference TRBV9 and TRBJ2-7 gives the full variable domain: DSGVTQTPKHLITATGQRVTLRCSPRSGDLSVYWYQQSLDQGLQFLIQYYNGEERAKGNILERFSAQQFPDLHSELNLSSLELGDSALYFCASSARDRGVNEQYFGPGTRLTVT.

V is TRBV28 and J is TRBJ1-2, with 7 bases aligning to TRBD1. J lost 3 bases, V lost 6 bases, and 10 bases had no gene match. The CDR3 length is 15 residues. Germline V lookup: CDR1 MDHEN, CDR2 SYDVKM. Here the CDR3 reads CASSFHTGADYGYTF. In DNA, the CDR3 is TGTGCCAGCAGCTTTCATACAGGGGCCGACTATGGCTACACCTTC.